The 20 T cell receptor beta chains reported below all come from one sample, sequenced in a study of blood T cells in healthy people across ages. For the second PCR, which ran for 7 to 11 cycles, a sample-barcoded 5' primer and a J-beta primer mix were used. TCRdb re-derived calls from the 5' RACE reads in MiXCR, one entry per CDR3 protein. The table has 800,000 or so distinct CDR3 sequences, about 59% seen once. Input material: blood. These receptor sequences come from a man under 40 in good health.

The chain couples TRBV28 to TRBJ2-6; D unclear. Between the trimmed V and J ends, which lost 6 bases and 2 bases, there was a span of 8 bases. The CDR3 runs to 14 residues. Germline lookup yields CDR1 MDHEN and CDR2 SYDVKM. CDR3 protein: CASRTPAGANVLTF. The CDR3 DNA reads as TGTGCCAGCAGGACTCCGGCTGGGGCCAACGTCCTGACTTTC.

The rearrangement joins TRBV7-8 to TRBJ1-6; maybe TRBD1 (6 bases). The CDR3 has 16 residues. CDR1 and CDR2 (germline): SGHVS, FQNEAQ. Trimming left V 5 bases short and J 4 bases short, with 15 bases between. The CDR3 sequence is CASSPGQSAYNSPLHF. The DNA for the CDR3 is TGTGCCAGCAGCCCAGGACAGTCCGCTTATAATTCACCCCTCCACTTT.

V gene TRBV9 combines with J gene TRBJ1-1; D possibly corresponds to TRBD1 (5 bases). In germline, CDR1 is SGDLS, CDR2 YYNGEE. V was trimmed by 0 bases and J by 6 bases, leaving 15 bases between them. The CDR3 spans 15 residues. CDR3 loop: CASSVGGDPGPEAFF. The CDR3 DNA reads TGTGCCAGCAGCGTAGGTGGGGACCCGGGCCCTGAAGCTTTCTTT.

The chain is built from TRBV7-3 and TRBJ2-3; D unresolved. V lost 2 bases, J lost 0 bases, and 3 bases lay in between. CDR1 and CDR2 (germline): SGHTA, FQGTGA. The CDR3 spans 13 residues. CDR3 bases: TGTGCCAGCAGCTTATGGAGCACAGATACGCAGTATTTT. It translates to CASSLWSTDTQYF.

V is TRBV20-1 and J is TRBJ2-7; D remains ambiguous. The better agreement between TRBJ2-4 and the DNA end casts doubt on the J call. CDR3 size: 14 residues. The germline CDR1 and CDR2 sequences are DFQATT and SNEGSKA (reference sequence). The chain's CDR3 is CSARAGQFANIQYF. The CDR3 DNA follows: TGCAGTGCTAGAGCTGGGCAGTTTGCAAACATTCAGTACTTC.

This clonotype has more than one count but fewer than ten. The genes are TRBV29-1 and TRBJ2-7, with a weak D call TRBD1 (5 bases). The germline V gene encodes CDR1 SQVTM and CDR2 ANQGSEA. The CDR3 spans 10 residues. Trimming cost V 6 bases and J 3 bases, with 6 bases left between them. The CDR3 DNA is TGCAGCGTCGACAGCTACGAGCAGTACTTC. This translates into CSVDSYEQYF.

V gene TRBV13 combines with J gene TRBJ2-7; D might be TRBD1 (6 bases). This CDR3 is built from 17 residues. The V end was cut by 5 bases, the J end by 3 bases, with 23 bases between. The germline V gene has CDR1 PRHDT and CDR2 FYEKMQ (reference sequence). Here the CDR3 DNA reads TGTGCCAGCAGCCTACACAGGTCCGGGACAACCTACTACGAGCAGTACTTC. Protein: CASSLHRSGTTYYEQYF.

The CDR3 DNA reads TGTGCCAGCAGTCCGGGGAAGACCTATTCCTACGAGCAGTACTTC. It codes for CASSPGKTYSYEQYF. V and J are TRBV28 and TRBJ2-7, with a tentative D call TRBD2 (5 bases). The CDR3 has 15 residues. Germline-derived CDR1 and CDR2 are MDHEN and SYDVKM. The V gene lost 5 bases and the J gene lost 1 base, with 15 bases spanning the gap.

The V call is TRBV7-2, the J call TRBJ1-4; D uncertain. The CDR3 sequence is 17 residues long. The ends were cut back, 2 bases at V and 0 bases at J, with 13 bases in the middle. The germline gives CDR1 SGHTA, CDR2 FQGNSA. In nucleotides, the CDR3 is TGTGCCAGCAGCTTAAACTCCATTGGTGCAACTAATGAAAAACTGTTTTTT. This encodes CASSLNSIGATNEKLFF.

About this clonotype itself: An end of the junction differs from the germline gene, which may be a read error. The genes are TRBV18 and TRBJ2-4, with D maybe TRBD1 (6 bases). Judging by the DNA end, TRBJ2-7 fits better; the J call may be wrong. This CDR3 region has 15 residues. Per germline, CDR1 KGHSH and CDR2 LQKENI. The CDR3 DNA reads TGTGTCAGCTCAAGGAGGACAGATAACACCTACGAGCAGTACTTC. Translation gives CVSSRRTDNTYEQYF.

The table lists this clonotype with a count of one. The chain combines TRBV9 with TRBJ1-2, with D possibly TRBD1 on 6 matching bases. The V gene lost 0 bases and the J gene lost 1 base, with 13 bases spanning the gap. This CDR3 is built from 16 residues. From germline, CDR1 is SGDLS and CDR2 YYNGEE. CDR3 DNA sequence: TGTGCCAGCAGCGTAGCGAGGGCAGGGGTTAACTATGGCTACACCTTC. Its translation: CASSVARAGVNYGYTF.

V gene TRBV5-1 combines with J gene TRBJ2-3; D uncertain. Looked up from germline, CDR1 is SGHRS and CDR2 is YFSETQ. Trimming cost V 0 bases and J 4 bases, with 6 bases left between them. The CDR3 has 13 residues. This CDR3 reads CASSLVGSDTQYF. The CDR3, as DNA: TGCGCCAGCAGCTTGGTGGGGTCAGATACGCAGTATTTT.

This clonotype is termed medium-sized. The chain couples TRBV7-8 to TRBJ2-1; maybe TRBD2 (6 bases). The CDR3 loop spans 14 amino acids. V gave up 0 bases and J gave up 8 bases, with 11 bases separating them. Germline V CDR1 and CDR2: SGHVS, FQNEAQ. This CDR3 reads CASSLASWGDEQFF. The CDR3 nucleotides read TGTGCCAGCAGCTTAGCGTCATGGGGGGATGAGCAGTTCTTC.

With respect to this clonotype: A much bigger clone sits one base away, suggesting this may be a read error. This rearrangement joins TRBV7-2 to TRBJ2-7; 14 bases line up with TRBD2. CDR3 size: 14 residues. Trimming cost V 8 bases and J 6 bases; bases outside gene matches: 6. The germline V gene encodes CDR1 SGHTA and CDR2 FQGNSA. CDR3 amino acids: CASQGGLAGGEQYF. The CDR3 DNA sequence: TGTGCCAGCCAGGGAGGACTAGCGGGGGGCGAGCAGTACTTC.

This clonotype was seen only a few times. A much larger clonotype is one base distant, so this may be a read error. The CDR3 DNA is TGCAGTGCGTCGGGGGGGAACTACAATGAGCAGTACTTC. Translation: CSASGGNYNEQYF. The V gene is TRBV20-1, the J gene TRBJ2-5, with TRBD2 matching 8 bases. Germline loops: CDR1 DFQATT, CDR2 SNEGSKA (reference sequence). V dropped 6 bases and J dropped 11; count of bases not matched to a gene: 14. The CDR3 is made up of 13 amino acids.

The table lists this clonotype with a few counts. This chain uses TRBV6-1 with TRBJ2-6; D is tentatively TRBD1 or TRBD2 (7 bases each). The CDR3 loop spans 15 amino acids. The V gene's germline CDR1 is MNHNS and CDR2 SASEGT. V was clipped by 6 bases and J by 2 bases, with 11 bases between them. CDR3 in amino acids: CASRSGGAGANVLTF. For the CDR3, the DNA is TGTGCCAGCAGATCAGGGGGGGCTGGGGCCAACGTCCTGACTTTC.

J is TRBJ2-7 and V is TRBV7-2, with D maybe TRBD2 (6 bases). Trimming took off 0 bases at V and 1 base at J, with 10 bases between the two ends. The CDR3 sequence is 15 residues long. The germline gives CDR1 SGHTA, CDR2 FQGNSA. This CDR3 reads CASSLAGGRSYEQYF. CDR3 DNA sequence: TGTGCCAGCAGCTTAGCGGGGGGACGATCCTACGAGCAGTACTTC.

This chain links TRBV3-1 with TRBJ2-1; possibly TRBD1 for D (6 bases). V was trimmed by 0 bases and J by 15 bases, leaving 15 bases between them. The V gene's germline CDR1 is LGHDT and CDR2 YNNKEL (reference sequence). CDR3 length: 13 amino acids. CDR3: CASSQESTGSWFF. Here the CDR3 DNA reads TGTGCCAGCAGCCAAGAGTCGACAGGTTCTTGGTTCTTC.

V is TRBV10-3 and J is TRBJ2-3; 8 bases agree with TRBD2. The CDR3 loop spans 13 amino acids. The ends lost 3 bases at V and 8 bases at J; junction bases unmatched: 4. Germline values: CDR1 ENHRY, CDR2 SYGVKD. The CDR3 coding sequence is TGTGCCATCAGTGATCGGGAGGGGTTTACGCAGTATTTT. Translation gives CAISDREGFTQYF.

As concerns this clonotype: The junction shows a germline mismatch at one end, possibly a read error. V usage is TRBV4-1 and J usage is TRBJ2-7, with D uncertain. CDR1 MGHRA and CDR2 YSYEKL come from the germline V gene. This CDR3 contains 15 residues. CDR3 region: CASSQTARPGYGQYF. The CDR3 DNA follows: TGCGCCAGCAGCCAAACCGCCCGACCGGGCTACGGGCAGTACTTC.